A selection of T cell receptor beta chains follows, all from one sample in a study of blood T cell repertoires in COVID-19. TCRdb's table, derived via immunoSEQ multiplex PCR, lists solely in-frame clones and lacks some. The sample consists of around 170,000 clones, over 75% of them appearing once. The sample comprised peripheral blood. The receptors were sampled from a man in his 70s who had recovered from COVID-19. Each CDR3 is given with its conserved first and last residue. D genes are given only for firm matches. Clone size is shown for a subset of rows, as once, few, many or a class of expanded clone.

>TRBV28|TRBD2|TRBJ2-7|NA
TGTGCCAGCAGTCTTGCCGGGACTAGCGGCTCCTACGAGCAGTACTTC
CASSLAGTSGSYEQYF
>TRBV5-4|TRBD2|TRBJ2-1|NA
TGTGCCAGCAGCCCCCGGATCCAAACGGCGGGAGCGGTTGAGCAGTTCTTC
CASSPRIQTAGAVEQFF
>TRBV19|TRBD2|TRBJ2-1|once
TGTGCCAGTAGTCCCTGGGGGACTAGCGGAACCTCCTACAATGAGCAGTTCTTC
CASSPWGTSGTSYNEQFF
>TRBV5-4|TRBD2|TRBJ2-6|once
TGTGCCAGCAGCTTGGTAAGCCTAGCGGGAAGCTCTGGGGCCAACGTCCTGACTTTC
CASSLVSLAGSSGANVLTF
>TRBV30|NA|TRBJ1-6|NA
TGTGCCTGGACCGTTAATAATTCACCCCTCCACTTT
CAWTVNNSPLHF
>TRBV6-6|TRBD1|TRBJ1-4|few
TGTGCCAGCAGTCGACAGGGGGCGGCAACTAATGAAAAACTGTTTTTT
CASSRQGAATNEKLFF
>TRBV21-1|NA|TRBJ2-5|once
TGTGCCAGCACAGGGACAGGGGAATTGGAGACCCAGTACTTC
CASTGTGELETQYF
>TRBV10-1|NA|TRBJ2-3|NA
TGCGCCAGCAGTGAGACAGGCACAGATACGCAGTATTTT
CASSETGTDTQYF
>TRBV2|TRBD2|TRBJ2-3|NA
TGTGCCAGCAGGCCTACTAGCGCTACAGATACGCAGTATTTT
CASRPTSATDTQYF
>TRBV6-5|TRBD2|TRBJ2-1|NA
TGTGCCAGCAGTCCGGGACTAGCGGGAGTGTATGAGCAGTTCTTC
CASSPGLAGVYEQFF
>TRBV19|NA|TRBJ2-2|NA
TGTGCCAGTCAGGGGCTGGTGAACACCGGGGAGCTGTTTTTT
CASQGLVNTGELFF
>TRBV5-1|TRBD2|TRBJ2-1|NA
TGCGCCAGCAGCCTCGGACTAGCTGGCTCGCAGTTCTTC
CASSLGLAGSQFF
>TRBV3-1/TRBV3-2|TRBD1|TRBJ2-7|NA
TGTGCCAGCAGCCAACCGGGACAGGGAACCTACGAGCAGTACTTC
CASSQPGQGTYEQYF
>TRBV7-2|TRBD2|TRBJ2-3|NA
TGTGCCAGCAGCTTAGATGGGACTAGCGGGACCCCTCCGACAGATACGCAGTATTTT
CASSLDGTSGTPPTDTQYF
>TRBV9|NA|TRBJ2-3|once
TGTGCCAGCAGCGCCAACCGGAGAGGGAGTGGGACAGATACGCAGTATTTT
CASSANRRGSGTDTQYF
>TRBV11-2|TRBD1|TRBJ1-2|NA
TGTGCCAGCAGCACCGGACAGGGTTTCTATGGCTACACCTTC
CASSTGQGFYGYTF
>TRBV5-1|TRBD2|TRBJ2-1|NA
TGCGCCAGCAGCTTGGGGGCTAGCGGGGTCAATGAGCAGTTCTTC
CASSLGASGVNEQFF
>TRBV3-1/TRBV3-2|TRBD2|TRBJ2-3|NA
TGTGCCAGCAACTTAGGACTAGACACAGATACGCAGTATTTT
CASNLGLDTDTQYF
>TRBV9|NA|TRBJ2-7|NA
TGTGCCAGCAGCGTAGCAACAGGGAGCTCCTACGAGCAGTACTTC
CASSVATGSSYEQYF
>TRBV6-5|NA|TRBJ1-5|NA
TGTGCCAGCAGTACAGGGACGAGCAATCAGCCCCAGCATTTT
CASSTGTSNQPQHF
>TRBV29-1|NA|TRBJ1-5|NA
TGCAGCGTTGGGTGGGACATCAATCAGCCCCAGCATTTT
CSVGWDINQPQHF
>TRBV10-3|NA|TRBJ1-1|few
TGTGCCATCAGATCCGGGACAATGAACACTGAAGCTTTCTTT
CAIRSGTMNTEAFF
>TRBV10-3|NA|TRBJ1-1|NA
TGTGCCATCAGTGCCGCAGATGAAGCTTTCTTT
CAISAADEAFF
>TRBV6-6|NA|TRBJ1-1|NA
TGTGCCAGCCCTCGGACTGGGTCTACTGAAGCTTTCTTT
CASPRTGSTEAFF
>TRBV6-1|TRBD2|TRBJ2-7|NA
TGTGCCAGCAGTGAATTCGGGCTAGCGGGAGCCTACGAGCAGTACTTC
CASSEFGLAGAYEQYF
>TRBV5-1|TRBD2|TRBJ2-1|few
TGCGCCAGCAGCTCCCAACTAGCGGGAGGAGGCAATGAGCAGTTCTTC
CASSSQLAGGGNEQFF
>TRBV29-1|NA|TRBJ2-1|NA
TGCAGCGTTGAAGATCTTTCGGGCAGGGATCCGTTGAGCTCCTACAATGAGCAGTTCTTC
CSVEDLSGRDPLSSYNEQFF
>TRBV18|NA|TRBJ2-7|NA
TGTGCCAGCTCACCTTCCAAGGGGGTCCGTAACGAGCAGTACTTC
CASSPSKGVRNEQYF
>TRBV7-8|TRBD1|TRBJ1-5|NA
TGTGCCAGCAGCTTAGTCACAGGGGGTAGCAATCAGCCCCAGCATTTT
CASSLVTGGSNQPQHF
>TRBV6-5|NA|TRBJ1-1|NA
TGTGCCAGCAGAGAGGGTGGAAAAACGGGGACTGAAGCTTTCTTT
CASREGGKTGTEAFF
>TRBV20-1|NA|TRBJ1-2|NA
TGCAGTGCTAGTCCCGGGACTGAGGAGTATGGCTACACCTTC
CSASPGTEEYGYTF
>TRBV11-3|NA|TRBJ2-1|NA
TGTGCCAGCAGCTTTGATAGCAATGAGCAGTTCTTC
CASSFDSNEQFF
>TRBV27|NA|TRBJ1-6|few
TGTGCCAGCAGTACACGCCCCGACAGTCTACTTTCACCCCTCCACTTT
CASSTRPDSLLSPLHF
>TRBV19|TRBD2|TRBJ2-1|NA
TGTGCCAGTAAGGGACTAGCGGGAGAGAACTACAATGAGCAGTTCTTC
CASKGLAGENYNEQFF
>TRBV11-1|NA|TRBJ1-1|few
TGTGCCAGCAGCGTAGGACGGGGGAACACTGAAGCTTTCTTT
CASSVGRGNTEAFF
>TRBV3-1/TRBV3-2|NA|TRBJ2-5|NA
TGTGCCAGCAGCCAAGTCTTGGAGACCCAGTACTTC
CASSQVLETQYF
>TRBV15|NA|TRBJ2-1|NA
TGTGCCACCAGCAGATTCGGGTTTGATGAGCAGTTCTTC
CATSRFGFDEQFF
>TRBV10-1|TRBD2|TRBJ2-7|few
TGCGCCAGCAGTGAAGCGGGAGGGACTCGCGAGCAGTACTTC
CASSEAGGTREQYF